This T cell receptor (beta chain) was obtained from a study of monozygotic twins with inflammatory bowel disease. For each CDR3 protein, TCRdb gives one entry from its re-call of the 5' RACE reads, without DNA. Its table lists 350,000 to 400,000 distinct CDR3 sequences. Per the germline V gene, CDR1 is SGHRS and CDR2 is YFSETQ. This CDR3 has 15 residues. The receptor comes from a human donor with ulcerative colitis or Crohn's disease, or a healthy co-twin of an affected twin (not recorded which). The sequencing input was blood. The chain has TRBV5-1 and TRBJ2-1. This CDR3 reads CASSLPPSSYNEQFF.